This T cell receptor beta chain is from a study of beta chain features in type 1 diabetes. The study reverse transcribed the entire isolated RNA, so it sequenced expressed TCRB transcripts. The data were produced by immunoSEQ multiplex PCR, yet TCRdb's version contains in-frame clones alone and is incomplete. The sample has around 340,000 clones, around 7.6% seen once. This clone has a handful of counts. Between the trimmed V and J ends, which lost 3 bases and 4 bases, there was a span of 7 bases. The CDR3 spans 13 residues. Germline V gene data show CDR1 as MNHEY and CDR2 as SMNVEV (reference sequence).

The source is a woman under 30 in good health. The sequenced material came from central memory CD4+ T cells from blood. V usage is TRBV27 and J usage is TRBJ2-4; D is undetermined. CDR3 loop: CASSFGYKNIQYF. The CDR3 DNA reads as TGTGCCAGCAGTTTTGGCTATAAAAACATTCAGTACTTC.